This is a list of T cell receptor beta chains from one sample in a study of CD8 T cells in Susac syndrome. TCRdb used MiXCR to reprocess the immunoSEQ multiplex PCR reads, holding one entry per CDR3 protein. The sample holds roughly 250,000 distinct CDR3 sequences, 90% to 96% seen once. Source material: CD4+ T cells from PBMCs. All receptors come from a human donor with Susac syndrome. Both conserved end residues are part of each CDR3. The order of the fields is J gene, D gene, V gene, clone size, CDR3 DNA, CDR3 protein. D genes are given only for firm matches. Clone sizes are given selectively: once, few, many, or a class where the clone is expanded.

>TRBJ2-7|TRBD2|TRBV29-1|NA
TGCAGCGTCGGGGGTGGGGCGGGAGGGTATAACTACGAGCAGTACTTC
CSVGGGAGGYNYEQYF
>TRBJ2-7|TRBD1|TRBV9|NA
TGTGCCAGCAGCGGAGCTGGGACAGTATCCCACGAGCAGTACTTC
CASSGAGTVSHEQYF
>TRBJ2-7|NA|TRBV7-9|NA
TGTGCCAGCAGCCCCCGACAGGAGCCGGGAAGGGAGCAGTACTTC
CASSPRQEPGREQYF
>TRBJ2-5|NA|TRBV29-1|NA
TGCAGTGACTTCGTAGGAAAAGAGACCCAGTACTTC
CSDFVGKETQYF
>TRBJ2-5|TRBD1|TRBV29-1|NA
TGCAGCGCTGGGGACAGGAGAAACCAAGAGACCCAGTACTTC
CSAGDRRNQETQYF
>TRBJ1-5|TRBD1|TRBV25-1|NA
TGTGCCAGCAGTGAGGGACAGGGGAATCAGCCCCAGCATTTT
CASSEGQGNQPQHF
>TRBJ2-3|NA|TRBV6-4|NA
TGTGCCAGCAGTGACTCGATGGGGGCAGGGGCAGATACGCAGTATTTT
CASSDSMGAGADTQYF
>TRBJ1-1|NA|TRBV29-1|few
TGCAGCGTCCAAAACACTGAAGCTTTCTTT
CSVQNTEAFF
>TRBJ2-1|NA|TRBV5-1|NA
TGCGCCAGCAGCTCATTCGGGGGCAATGAGCAGTTCTTC
CASSSFGGNEQFF
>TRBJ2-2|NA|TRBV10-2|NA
TGCGCCAGCCTAAGGGACGGAGTCACCGGGGAGCTGTTTTTT
CASLRDGVTGELFF
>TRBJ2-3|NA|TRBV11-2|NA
TGTGCCAGCAGCAAAACCCGACGGAATACGCAGTATTTT
CASSKTRRNTQYF
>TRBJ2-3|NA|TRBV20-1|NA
TGCAGTCCCCGGCGGCAGGCCACAGATACGCAGTATTTT
CSPRRQATDTQYF
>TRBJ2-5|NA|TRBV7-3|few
TGTGCCAGCAGCTTTGACAGACAAGAGACCCAGTACTTC
CASSFDRQETQYF
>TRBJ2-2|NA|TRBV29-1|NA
TGCAGCGGCCTGGGAACCTCGAACACCGGGGAGCTGTTTTTT
CSGLGTSNTGELFF